Below are 30 T cell receptor beta chains sequenced from a single sample in a study of blood T cells in healthy people across ages. With a J-beta primer mix and a sample-barcoded 5' primer, a second PCR ran about 6 to 11 cycles. One entry per CDR3 protein results from TCRdb running MiXCR on the 5' RACE reads. The sample includes fewer than 650,000 distinct CDR3 sequences, roughly a quarter of them seen just once. This same sample was also taken into another study, of T cells of mothers and their children.

The material sequenced was blood. Receptors were obtained from a boy aged 2 to 10 in good health.

The chain combines TRBV15 with TRBJ1-6; no definite D call. Germline V gene sequence: CDR1 LNHNV, CDR2 YYDKDF (reference sequence). The V end lost 1 base, the J end lost 6 bases, and 4 bases lay between the germline ends. The CDR3 loop spans 13 amino acids. DNA of the CDR3: TGTGCCACCAGCAGAGCCGCTAATTCACCCCTCCACTTT. Protein sequence: CATSRAANSPLHF.

This clonotype was picked up a small number of times. The chain joins TRBV18 to TRBJ2-7; 10 nucleotides align to TRBD2. The germline V gene encodes CDR1 KGHSH and CDR2 LQKENI. With 1 base clipped from V and 2 bases from J, the junction kept 11 bases outside the gene matches. There are 18 residues in the CDR3. CDR3 DNA sequence: TGTGCCAGCTCACCACTGGGGGCTAGCGGGAGTGAGACCTACGAGCAGTACTTC. This gives the protein CASSPLGASGSETYEQYF. Full variable domain (rest looked up from reference TRBV18 and TRBJ2-7): NAGVMQNPRHLVRRRGQEARLRCSPMKGHSHVYWYRQLPEEGLKFMVYLQKENIIDESGMPKERFSAEFPKEGPSILRIQQVVRGDSAAYFCASSPLGASGSETYEQYFGPGTRLTVT.

CDR3 sequence (DNA): TGCAGTGCTACTAGCACAGATACGCAGTATTTT. Translated, it gives CSATSTDTQYF. The gene calls are TRBV20-1 and TRBJ2-3; D is unresolved. In germline, CDR1 is DFQATT, CDR2 SNEGSKA (reference sequence). V dropped 4 bases and J dropped 0 bases, with 2 bases sitting between them. The CDR3 sequence is 11 residues long.

This clonotype was seen a handful of times. The chain employs TRBV5-5 and TRBJ2-5, with D perhaps being TRBD1 or TRBD2 (6 bases each). The germline gives CDR1 SGHKS, CDR2 YYEKEE (reference sequence). CDR3 size: 15 residues. Trimming pared 1 base from V and 3 bases from J, leaving 13 bases between. CDR3 coding DNA: TGTGCCAGCAGCTTGTTTCCGGGGGCCAAAGAGACCCAGTACTTC. Its translation: CASSLFPGAKETQYF.

The chain has TRBV11-2 and TRBJ2-1; perhaps TRBD2 as D (7 bases). The J call is doubtful: the DNA matches TRBJ2-5 better. This CDR3 has 15 amino acids. Per the germline V gene, CDR1 is SGHAT and CDR2 is FQNNGV. CDR3 loop: CASSLSWGGRETQYF. The CDR3 DNA follows: TGTGCCAGCAGCTTATCCTGGGGGGGGCGGGAGACCCAGTACTTC.

The genes are TRBV7-6 and TRBJ2-2; D remains unclear. V was shortened by 0 bases and J by 5 bases, with 13 bases between the two germline ends. Germline V CDR1 and CDR2: SGHVS, FNYEAQ. The CDR3 has 16 amino acids. The CDR3 protein is CASSLASPGITGELFF. The DNA of the CDR3 is TGTGCCAGCAGCTTAGCGTCCCCAGGAATAACCGGGGAGCTGTTTTTT.

This clonotype showed up just a few times. The chain couples TRBV4-3 to TRBJ2-2, with 7 bases aligning to TRBD1. Looked up from germline, CDR1 is LGHNA and CDR2 is YSLEER. The CDR3 contains 15 residues. J lost 5 bases, V lost 4 bases, and 7 bases had no gene match. The CDR3 sequence is CASSLRGPGTGELFF. CDR3 nucleotides: TGCGCCAGCAGCCTGAGGGGGCCGGGGACCGGGGAGCTGTTTTTT.

The chain recombines TRBV3-1 with TRBJ1-5, with unresolved D. This CDR3 contains 16 residues. The germline V gene has CDR1 LGHDT and CDR2 YNNKEL (reference sequence). The V gene lost 1 base and the J gene lost 1 base, with 11 bases spanning the gap. This CDR3 is CASSQAEVRSNQPQHF. The CDR3 DNA follows: TGTGCCAGCAGCCAAGCGGAGGTGCGGAGCAATCAGCCCCAGCATTTT.

The sample holds one count of this clonotype. The chain uses TRBV15 and TRBJ2-7; 10 bases are shared with TRBD1. This CDR3 comprises 16 residues. The trim removed 2 bases at V and 4 bases at J, leaving 8 bases unmatched. Germline values: CDR1 LNHNV, CDR2 YYDKDF (reference sequence). CDR3 in amino acids: CATSRTLTGGRYEQYF. The DNA for the CDR3 is TGTGCCACCAGCAGAACGCTGACAGGGGGCAGGTACGAGCAGTACTTC.

Here the CDR3 reads CASSNTQNGANVLTF. DNA for the CDR3: TGTGCCAGCAGCAACACACAAAATGGGGCCAACGTCCTGACTTTC. This rearrangement joins TRBV6-2 or TRBV6-3 to TRBJ2-6; D unclear. The V and J ends lost 6 bases and 3 bases respectively, with 12 bases between them. CDR3 length: 15 amino acids. Germline lookup yields CDR1 MNHEY and CDR2 SVGEGT.

The table lists this clonotype with a few counts. This chain uses TRBV9 with TRBJ1-2; D remains unclear. Trimming stripped 5 bases from V and 1 base from J, with 12 bases between. Per germline, CDR1 SGDLS and CDR2 YYNGEE. The CDR3 has 14 residues. CDR3 coding DNA: TGTGCCAGCAGGGGATTTAGGGATAACTATGGCTACACCTTC. Protein: CASRGFRDNYGYTF.

The chain recombines TRBV5-1 with TRBJ1-2, with 7 bases lining up with TRBD1. V lost 4 bases to trimming and J lost 4 bases; unmatched junction nucleotides: 7. From germline, CDR1 is SGHRS and CDR2 YFSETQ. CDR3 length equals 14 residues. The CDR3 DNA is TGCGCCAGCAGCCGCGGACAGGATGCCTATGGCTACACCTTC. Encoded protein: CASSRGQDAYGYTF.

This sequence joins TRBV20-1 and TRBJ1-2; a weak D match, TRBD1 (5 bases). Germline V gene data show CDR1 as DFQATT and CDR2 as SNEGSKA (reference sequence). CDR3 length equals 12 residues. The CDR3 DNA reads as TGCAGGGCAGGGCCGGCTAACTATGGCTACACCTTC. Translated: CRAGPANYGYTF.

The genes are TRBV29-1 and TRBJ2-3; 10 bases fit TRBD2. Germline lookup yields CDR1 SQVTM and CDR2 ANQGSEA. The CDR3 totals 15 residues. The V segment lost 4 bases and the J segment 1 base; nucleotides outside the gene matches: 5. The CDR3 bases are TGCAGCGTTGCTTTAGCGGGAGGACGCACAGATACGCAGTATTTT. Amino acids: CSVALAGGRTDTQYF.

This clonotype has just a few counts. V usage is TRBV2 and J usage is TRBJ2-3; D gene unclear. The CDR3 is made up of 14 amino acids. The ends were cut back, 5 bases at V and 3 bases at J, with 12 bases in the middle. Germline V gives CDR1 SNHLY, CDR2 FYNNEI. The CDR3 region has the DNA TGTGCCAGCAGTACAACCTTACAAACAGATACGCAGTATTTT. Its protein product is CASSTTLQTDTQYF.

This clonotype has a handful of counts. V gene TRBV4-1 combines with J gene TRBJ2-5; D is ambiguous. The CDR3 has 14 residues. With 4 bases removed from V and 0 bases from J, the gap between germline ends came to 9 bases. Germline assignment: CDR1 MGHRA and CDR2 YSYEKL. The CDR3 DNA is TGCGCCAGCAGCCCCACGCCGAACCAAGAGACCCAGTACTTC. This gives the protein CASSPTPNQETQYF.

A word on this clonotype: This clone may be a read error of a much larger clone one base away. The chain couples TRBV28 to TRBJ2-4; D unresolved. The CDR3 runs 14 residues. Germline V gene sequence: CDR1 MDHEN, CDR2 SYDVKM. The CDR3 sequence is CASSKRVAKSIQYF. In DNA form, the CDR3 reads TGTGCCAGCAGTAAAAGGGTAGCCAAAAGCATTCAGTACTTC.

The sample holds many counts of this clonotype. V is TRBV7-9 and J is TRBJ2-5, with 9 bases identical to TRBD2. The DNA end is a closer match to TRBJ2-1, so the J assignment may be wrong. There are 15 residues in the CDR3. Germline CDR1 reads SEHNR; CDR2 reads FQNEAQ (reference sequence). The CDR3 DNA follows: TGTGCCAGCAGCCCACTAGCGGGCTCACCCAATGAGCAGTTCTTC. It codes for CASSPLAGSPNEQFF.

This clonotype has more than one count but fewer than ten. In nucleotides, the CDR3 is TGTGCCAGCAGTGAAAAACAGAGGACTAATGAAAAACTGTTTTTT. Protein sequence: CASSEKQRTNEKLFF. The chain couples TRBV6-1 to TRBJ1-4, with unresolved D. Germline-derived CDR1 and CDR2 are MNHNS and SASEGT. V shed 2 bases and J shed 2 bases, with 9 bases lying between them. CDR3 length: 15 residues.

V gene TRBV9 combines with J gene TRBJ2-6; 10 nucleotides line up with TRBD2. Germline assignment: CDR1 SGDLS and CDR2 YYNGEE. The CDR3 sequence is 16 residues long. Germline trimming cut 6 bases from V and 4 bases from J; bases unmatched to any gene: 7. CDR3 sequence: CASTSGSPAGANVLTF. The CDR3 DNA is TGTGCCAGCACTAGCGGGAGTCCTGCGGGGGCCAACGTCCTGACTTTC.

V gene TRBV7-2 combines with J gene TRBJ1-1; 8 nucleotides line up with TRBD1. CDR1 SGHTA and CDR2 FQGNSA come from the germline V gene. This CDR3 contains 13 residues. V was clipped by 5 bases and J by 11 bases; unmatched bases: 10. The CDR3, as DNA: TGTGCCAGCAGCCTCTTTCAGGGGGCACGCGCTTTCTTT. Its protein is CASSLFQGARAFF.

This clonotype occurred a few times. The rearrangement uses TRBV7-3 and TRBJ2-2; D may correspond to TRBD1 or TRBD2 (5 bases each). Per the germline V gene, CDR1 is SGHTA and CDR2 is FQGTGA. The CDR3 totals 14 residues. With 5 bases removed from V and 6 bases from J, the gap between germline ends came to 13 bases. The CDR3 bases are TGTGCCAGCAGCCAATTCCAGGGACCCGGGGAGCTGTTTTTT. This codes for CASSQFQGPGELFF.

Only a few counts were recorded for this clonotype. The chain is built from TRBV6-1 and TRBJ1-4, with 7 bases that match TRBD1. The V gene end was trimmed by 7 bases and the J gene end by 8 bases; junction bases not matched to a gene: 10. CDR1 is MNHNS and CDR2 is SASEGT in the germline V gene. The CDR3 contains 14 residues. CDR3 in DNA: TGTGCCAGCATTCGGACAGGACTTAGGGAAAAACTGTTTTTT. It specifies CASIRTGLREKLFF.

This clonotype appeared a few times. The J gene is TRBJ2-5, the V gene TRBV7-2; D might be TRBD1 (6 bases). The V gene's germline CDR1 is SGHTA and CDR2 FQGNSA. This CDR3 is 16 amino acids long. The ends were cut back, 0 bases at V and 2 bases at J, with 13 bases in the middle. The CDR3 spells CASSLATGLGQETQYF. CDR3 nucleotides: TGTGCCAGCAGCTTAGCTACAGGGTTAGGGCAAGAGACCCAGTACTTC.

This chain uses TRBV20-1 with TRBJ1-1, with TRBD1 matching over 10 bases. Germline trimming cut 5 bases from V and 0 bases from J; bases unmatched to any gene: 0. The CDR3 has 13 residues. In germline, CDR1 is DFQATT, CDR2 SNEGSKA (reference sequence). The CDR3 reads CSAGTGVNTEAFF. In DNA form, the CDR3 reads TGCAGTGCTGGGACAGGGGTGAACACTGAAGCTTTCTTT.

This clonotype appeared a few times. This chain joins TRBV25-1 and TRBJ2-1, with D uncertain. With the DNA end fitting TRBJ2-5 better, the J assignment may be wrong. Germline-derived CDR1 and CDR2 are MGHDK and SYGVNS. The CDR3 has 13 amino acids. The CDR3 DNA reads TGTGCCAGCAGTGAACCTTCTCTTGAGACCCAGTACTTC. Residues: CASSEPSLETQYF.

Only a few counts were recorded for this clonotype. This chain connects TRBV6-2 or TRBV6-3 to TRBJ2-1; maybe TRBD2 (5 bases). Trimming took off 7 bases at V and 2 bases at J, with 12 bases between the two ends. Germline-derived CDR1 and CDR2 are MNHEY and SVGEGT. The CDR3 spans 14 residues. The CDR3 coding sequence is TGTGCCAGCACGCACGTACTAGCCTACAATGAGCAGTTCTTC. Protein: CASTHVLAYNEQFF.

This clonotype was picked up a small number of times. This chain joins TRBV29-1 and TRBJ2-1; the match to TRBD2 covers 7 bases. This CDR3 is built from 15 residues. Germline CDR1 and CDR2: SQVTM and ANQGSEA. The junction had 6 bases not matched to a gene; V was cut back by 2 bases and J by 2 bases. CDR3 loop: CSVETQAGPYNEQFF. CDR3 bases: TGCAGCGTTGAAACCCAAGCGGGGCCCTACAATGAGCAGTTCTTC.

The chain carries TRBV7-8 and TRBJ1-5; 8 bases are a match to TRBD1. The J segment lost 4 bases and the V segment lost 5 bases, leaving 4 bases of the junction unmatched. There are 14 residues in the CDR3. Per germline, CDR1 SGHVS and CDR2 FQNEAQ. DNA of the CDR3: TGTGCCAGCAGCGCACGGACAGGGAATCAGCCCCAGCATTTT. The encoded protein is CASSARTGNQPQHF.

This clonotype has more than one count but fewer than ten. V usage is TRBV25-1 and J usage is TRBJ2-4, with D uncertain. CDR1 is MGHDK, CDR2 SYGVNS, per germline. V was pared by 3 bases and J by 11 bases, with 14 bases between. This CDR3 has 13 amino acids. The chain's CDR3 is CASSDPSIQVQYF. The DNA of the CDR3 is TGTGCCAGCAGTGATCCCAGTATCCAGGTTCAGTACTTC.